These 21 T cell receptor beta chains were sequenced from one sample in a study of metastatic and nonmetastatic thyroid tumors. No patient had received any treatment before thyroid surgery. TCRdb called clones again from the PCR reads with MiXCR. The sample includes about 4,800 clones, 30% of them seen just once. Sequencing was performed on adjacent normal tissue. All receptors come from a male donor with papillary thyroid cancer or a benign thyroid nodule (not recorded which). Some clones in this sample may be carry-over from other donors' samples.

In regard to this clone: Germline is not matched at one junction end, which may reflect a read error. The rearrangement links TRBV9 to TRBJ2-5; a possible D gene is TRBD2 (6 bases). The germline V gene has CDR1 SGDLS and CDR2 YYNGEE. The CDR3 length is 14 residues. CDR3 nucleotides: TGTGCCAGCAATTTTAGGGGAGGTGGAGAGATCCAGTACTTC. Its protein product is CASNFRGGGEIQYF.

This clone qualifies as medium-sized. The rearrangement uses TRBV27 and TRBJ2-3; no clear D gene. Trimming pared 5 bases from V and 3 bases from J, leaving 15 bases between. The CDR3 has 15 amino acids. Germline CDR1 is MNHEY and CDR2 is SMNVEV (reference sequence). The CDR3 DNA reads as TGTGCCAGCAGTGCTATGGGCAGAGGTACAGATACGCAGTATTTT. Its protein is CASSAMGRGTDTQYF.

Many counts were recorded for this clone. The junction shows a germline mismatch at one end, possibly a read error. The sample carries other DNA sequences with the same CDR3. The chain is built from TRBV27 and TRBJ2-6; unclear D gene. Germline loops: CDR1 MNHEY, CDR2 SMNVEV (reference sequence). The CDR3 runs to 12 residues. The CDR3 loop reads CASSLLTNVLTF. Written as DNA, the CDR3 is TGTGCCAGCAGTTTATTAACGAACGTCCTGACCTTC.

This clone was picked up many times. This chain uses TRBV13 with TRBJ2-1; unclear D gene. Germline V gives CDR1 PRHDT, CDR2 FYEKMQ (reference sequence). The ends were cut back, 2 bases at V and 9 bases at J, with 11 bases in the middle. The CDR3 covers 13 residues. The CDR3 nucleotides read TGTGCCAGCAGCTTAAGGGCTCTAATTGAGCAGTTCTTC. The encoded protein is CASSLRALIEQFF. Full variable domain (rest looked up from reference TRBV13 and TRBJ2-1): AAGVIQSPRHLIKEKRETATLKCYPIPRHDTVYWYQQGPGQDPQFLISFYEKMQSDKGSIPDRFSAQQFSDYHSELNMSSLELGDSALYFCASSLRALIEQFFGPGTRLTVL.

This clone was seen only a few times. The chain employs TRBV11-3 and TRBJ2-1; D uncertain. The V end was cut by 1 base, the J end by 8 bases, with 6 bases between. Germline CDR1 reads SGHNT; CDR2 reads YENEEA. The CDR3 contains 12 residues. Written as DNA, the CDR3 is TGTGCCAGCAGCTTAGTCCCCGATGAGCAGTTCTTC. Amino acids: CASSLVPDEQFF.

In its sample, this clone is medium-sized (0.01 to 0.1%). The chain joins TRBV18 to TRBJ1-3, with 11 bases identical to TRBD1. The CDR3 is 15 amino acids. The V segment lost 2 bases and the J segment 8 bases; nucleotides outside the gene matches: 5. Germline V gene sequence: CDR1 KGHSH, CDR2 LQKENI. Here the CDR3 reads CASSPGQGAMDTIYF. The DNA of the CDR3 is TGTGCCAGCTCACCAGGACAGGGGGCGATGGACACCATATATTTT.

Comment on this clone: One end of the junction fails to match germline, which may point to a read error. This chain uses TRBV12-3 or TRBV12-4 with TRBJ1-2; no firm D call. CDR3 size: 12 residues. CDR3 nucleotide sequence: TGTGCCTGCAGCCCCAGGATCTATGGCTACACCTTC. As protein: CACSPRIYGYTF.

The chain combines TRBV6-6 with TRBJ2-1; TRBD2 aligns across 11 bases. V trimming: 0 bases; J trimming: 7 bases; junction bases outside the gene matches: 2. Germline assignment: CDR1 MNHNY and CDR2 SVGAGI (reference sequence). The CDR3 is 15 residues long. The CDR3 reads CASSYSTSGINEQFF. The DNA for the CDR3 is TGTGCCAGCAGTTACTCGACTAGCGGGATTAATGAGCAGTTCTTC.

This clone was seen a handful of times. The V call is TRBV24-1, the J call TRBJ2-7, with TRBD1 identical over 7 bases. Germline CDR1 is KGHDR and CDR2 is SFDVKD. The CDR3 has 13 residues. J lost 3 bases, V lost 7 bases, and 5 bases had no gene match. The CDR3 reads CATSRGSNYEQYF. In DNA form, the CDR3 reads TGTGCCACCAGCAGGGGGTCCAACTACGAGCAGTACTTC.

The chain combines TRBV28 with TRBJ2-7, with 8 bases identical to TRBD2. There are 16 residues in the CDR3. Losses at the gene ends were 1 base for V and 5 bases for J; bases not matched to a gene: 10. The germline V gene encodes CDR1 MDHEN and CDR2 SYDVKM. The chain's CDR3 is CASSLFSGGARDEQYF. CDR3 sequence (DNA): TGTGCCAGCAGTTTATTCAGCGGGGGTGCTAGGGACGAGCAGTACTTC. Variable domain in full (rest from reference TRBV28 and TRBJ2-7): DVKVTQSSRYLVKRTGEKVFLECVQDMDHENMFWYRQDPGLGLRLIYFSYDVKMKEKGDIPEGYSVSREKKERFSLILESASTNQTSMYLCASSLFSGGARDEQYFGPGTRLTVT.

The CDR3 DNA is TGCAGTGCTAGAGATCTAGCGGGAGGTTCGGAAACCTACGAGCAGTACGTC. It translates to CSARDLAGGSETYEQYV. V is TRBV20-1 and J is TRBJ2-7, with 11 nucleotides matching TRBD2. The CDR3 has 17 amino acids. V shed 0 bases and J 2 bases; nucleotides not matched to a gene: 9. The germline V gene has CDR1 DFQATT and CDR2 SNEGSKA (reference sequence).

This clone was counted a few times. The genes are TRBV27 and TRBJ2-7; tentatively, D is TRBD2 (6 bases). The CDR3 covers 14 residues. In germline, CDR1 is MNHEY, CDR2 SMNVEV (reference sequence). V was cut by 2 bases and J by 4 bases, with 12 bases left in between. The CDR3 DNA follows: TGTGCCAGCAGTTTACGGGGGATCACGTACGAGCAGTACTTC. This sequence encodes CASSLRGITYEQYF.

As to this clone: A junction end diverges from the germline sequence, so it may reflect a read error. Here the CDR3 reads CASILELASYYGHTF. CDR3 DNA: TGCGCCAGCATCTTGGAATTGGCATCTTATTATGGCCACACCTTC. The V and J genes are TRBV5-1 and TRBJ1-2; the D is unclear. Germline CDR1 SGHRS, CDR2 YFSETQ. This CDR3 has 15 amino acids.

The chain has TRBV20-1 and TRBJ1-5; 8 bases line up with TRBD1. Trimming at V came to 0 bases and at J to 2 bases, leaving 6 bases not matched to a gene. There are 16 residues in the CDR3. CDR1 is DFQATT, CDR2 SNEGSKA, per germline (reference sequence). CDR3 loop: CSAREPTGQGNQPQHF. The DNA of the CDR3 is TGCAGTGCTAGAGAACCCACGGGACAGGGCAATCAGCCCCAGCATTTT.

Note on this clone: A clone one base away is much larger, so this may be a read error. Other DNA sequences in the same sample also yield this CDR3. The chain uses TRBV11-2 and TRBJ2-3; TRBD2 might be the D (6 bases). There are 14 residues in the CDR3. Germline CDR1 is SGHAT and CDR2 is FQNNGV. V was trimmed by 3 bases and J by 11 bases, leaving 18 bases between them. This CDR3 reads CASSLGGGTEGQYF. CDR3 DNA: TGTGCCAGCAGCTTGGGGGGAGGTACCGAGGGGCAGTATTTT.

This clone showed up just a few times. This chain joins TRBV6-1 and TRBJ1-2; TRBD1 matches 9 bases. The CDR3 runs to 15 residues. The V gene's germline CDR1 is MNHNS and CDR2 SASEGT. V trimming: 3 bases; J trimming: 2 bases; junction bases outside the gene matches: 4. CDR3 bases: TGTGCCAGCAGTGACTGGGGACAGGGCAACTATGGCTACACCTTC. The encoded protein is CASSDWGQGNYGYTF.

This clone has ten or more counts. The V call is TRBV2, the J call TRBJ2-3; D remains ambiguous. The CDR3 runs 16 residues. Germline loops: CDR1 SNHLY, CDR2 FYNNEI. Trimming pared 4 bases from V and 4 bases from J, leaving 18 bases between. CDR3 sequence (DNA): TGTGCCAGCAGTGTCACAAATCCGGGTCCCCCAGATACGCAGTATTTT. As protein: CASSVTNPGPPDTQYF.

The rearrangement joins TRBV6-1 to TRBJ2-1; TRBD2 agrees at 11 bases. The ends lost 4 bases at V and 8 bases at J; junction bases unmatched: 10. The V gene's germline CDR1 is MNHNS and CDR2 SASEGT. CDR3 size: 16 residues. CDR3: CASSVTTSGSLDEQFF. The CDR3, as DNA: TGTGCCAGCAGTGTAACAACTAGCGGGAGTCTCGATGAGCAGTTCTTC.

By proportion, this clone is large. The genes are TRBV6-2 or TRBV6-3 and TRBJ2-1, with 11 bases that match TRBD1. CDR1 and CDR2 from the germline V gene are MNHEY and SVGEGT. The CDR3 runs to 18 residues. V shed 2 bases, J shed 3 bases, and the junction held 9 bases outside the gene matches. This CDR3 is CASSYEGQGVSGYNEQFF. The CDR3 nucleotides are TGTGCCAGCAGTTACGAGGGACAGGGGGTATCGGGCTACAATGAGCAGTTCTTC.

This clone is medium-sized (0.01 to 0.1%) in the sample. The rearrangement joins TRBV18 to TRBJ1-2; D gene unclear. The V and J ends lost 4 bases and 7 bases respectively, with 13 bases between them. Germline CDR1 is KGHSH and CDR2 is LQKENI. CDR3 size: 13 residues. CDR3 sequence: CASSQGPNLGYTF. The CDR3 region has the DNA TGTGCCAGCTCACAAGGTCCCAACCTTGGCTACACCTTC.

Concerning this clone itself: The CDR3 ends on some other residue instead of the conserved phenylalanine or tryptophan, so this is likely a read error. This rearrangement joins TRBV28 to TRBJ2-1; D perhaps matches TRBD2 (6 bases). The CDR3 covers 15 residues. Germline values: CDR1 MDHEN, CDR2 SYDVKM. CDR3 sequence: CGSRKDYLHYNEQFL. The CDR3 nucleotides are TGTGGCAGCAGAAAGGACTATCTACACTACAATGAGCAGTTCCTC.